The 8 T cell receptor beta chains reported below all come from one sample, sequenced in a study of vaccination and CD4 T cells after COVID-19. The Oncomine TCR Beta short-read assay sequenced DNA from cultured CD4+ T cells. MiXCR was run by TCRdb on the PCR reads, yielding one entry per CDR3 protein. In the table there are some 10,000 distinct CDR3 sequences, around two fifths of which are singletons. No antigen has been identified for these receptors. The treatment is: roughly ten-day PBMC culture with coronavirus spike peptide pools or control peptides (ViraFEST assay). Sequenced: CD4+ T cells from blood, cultured in vitro. The source of these receptors is a human donor who had recovered from COVID-19.

J is TRBJ1-2 and V is TRBV7-9; TRBD1 might be the D (6 bases). The germline V gene has CDR1 SEHNR and CDR2 FQNEAQ (reference sequence). V dropped 2 bases and J dropped 7 bases, with 14 bases sitting between them. The CDR3 contains 14 residues. This CDR3 is CASSLSTGGLGYTF. In nucleotides, the CDR3 is TGTGCCAGCAGCTTATCGACAGGAGGGCTTGGCTACACCTTC.

The genes are TRBV5-5 and TRBJ1-4; D gene unclear. Trimming took 7 bases from V and 3 from J, leaving 10 bases between them. The CDR3 has 13 residues. Germline CDR1 is SGHKS and CDR2 is YYEKEE (reference sequence). CDR3 loop: CASGPGANEKLFF. CDR3 nucleotide sequence: TGTGCCAGCGGCCCAGGAGCTAATGAAAAACTGTTTTTT.

A few counts support this clonotype. The gene calls are TRBV7-2 and TRBJ1-2; no definite D call. The V gene's germline CDR1 is SGHTA and CDR2 FQGNSA. V lost 5 bases to trimming and J lost 2 bases, with 15 bases between them. CDR3 size: 15 residues. The CDR3 DNA is TGTGCCAGCAGCCCGCCCGGGTATCTAAACTATGGCTACACCTTC. Translation: CASSPPGYLNYGYTF.

This chain uses TRBV5-3 with TRBJ2-6; D remains unclear. TRBV5-3 has ORF status, its function being uncertain. The CDR3 spans 15 residues. The V end lost 8 bases, the J end lost 0 bases, and 12 bases lay between the germline ends. The CDR3 is CASSLVSSGANVLTF. CDR3 coding DNA: TGTGCCAGCAGCCTAGTTAGCTCTGGGGCCAACGTCCTGACTTTC.

The chain combines TRBV5-1 with TRBJ1-1, with 8 nucleotides matching TRBD1. Germline assignment: CDR1 SGHRS and CDR2 YFSETQ. This CDR3 is 15 amino acids long. Trimming cost V 0 bases and J 8 bases; bases outside gene matches: 9. The CDR3 loop reads CASSLGRGHLSEAFF. The DNA for the CDR3 is TGCGCCAGCAGCTTGGGCAGGGGGCACCTCTCAGAAGCTTTCTTT.

V usage is TRBV5-5 and J usage is TRBJ1-5; D ambiguous. Trimming pared 0 bases from V and 0 bases from J, leaving 4 bases between. The CDR3 has 14 amino acids. Germline assignment: CDR1 SGHKS and CDR2 YYEKEE (reference sequence). CDR3: CASSLGFSNQPQHF. CDR3 sequence (DNA): TGTGCCAGCAGCTTGGGGTTTAGCAATCAGCCCCAGCATTTT.

This clonotype has just a few counts. The chain links TRBV20-1 to TRBJ2-5; 8 nucleotides align to TRBD2. This CDR3 spans 16 amino acids. CDR1 and CDR2 from the germline V gene are DFQATT and SNEGSKA (reference sequence). With 5 bases clipped from V and 3 bases from J, the junction kept 14 bases outside the gene matches. Written as DNA, the CDR3 is TGCAGTGCTCTTCCGGGACTAGGGGTTGTAAAAGAGACCCAGTACTTC. Amino acids: CSALPGLGVVKETQYF.

This clonotype has more than one count but fewer than ten. The J gene is TRBJ1-5, the V gene TRBV7-2, with 7 bases aligning to TRBD1. V lost 6 bases, J lost 3 bases, and 8 bases stayed unmatched. The CDR3 has 15 amino acids. CDR1 is SGHTA and CDR2 is FQGNSA in the germline V gene. CDR3 sequence reads: CASSPGQKLNQPQHF. CDR3 DNA sequence: TGTGCCAGCAGTCCGGGACAGAAGCTCAATCAGCCCCAGCATTTT.